The clone carrying this T cell receptor beta chain was counted a few times. Between the trimmed V and J ends, which lost 5 bases and 1 base, there was a span of 14 bases. The CDR3 is 15 amino acids. Looked up from germline, CDR1 is LGHNA and CDR2 is YSLEER. The protocol was immunoSEQ multiplex PCR, while the TCRdb copy is restricted to in-frame clones and leaves out a portion. In the table there are some 2,100,000 clones, 85% to 95% of which are singletons. This record comes from a study of shared clonotypes between healthy human individuals. Naive CD8 cells lacked CD45RO and underwent positive selection for CCR7, leaving out terminally differentiated effector memory CD45RA+ cells.

The source of this sequence is a man aged 18 to 30 in good health. Some clones in this sample may be carry-over from other donors' samples. This chain connects TRBV4-3 to TRBJ1-1; D remains ambiguous. Sequencing was done on a sample of naive CD8+ T cells from PBMCs. In DNA form, the CDR3 reads TGCGCCAGCAGCTCTCCGGCGGGGAGGAACACTGAAGCTTTCTTT. Its translation is CASSSPAGRNTEAFF.